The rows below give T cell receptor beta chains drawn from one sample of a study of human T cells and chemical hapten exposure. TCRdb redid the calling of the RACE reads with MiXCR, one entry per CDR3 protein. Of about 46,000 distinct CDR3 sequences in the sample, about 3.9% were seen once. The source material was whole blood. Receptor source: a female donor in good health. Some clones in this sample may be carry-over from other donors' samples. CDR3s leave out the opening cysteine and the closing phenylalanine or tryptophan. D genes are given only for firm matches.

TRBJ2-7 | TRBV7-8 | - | ASSLGLAYYEQY
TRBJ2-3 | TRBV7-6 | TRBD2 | ASSLKRGAPTDTQY
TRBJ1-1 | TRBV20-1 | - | SASLYRNTEAF
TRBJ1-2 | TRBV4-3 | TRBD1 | ASSQDLGQGGGYT
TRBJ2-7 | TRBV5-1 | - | ASSLEIGGQY
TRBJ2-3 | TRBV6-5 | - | ASSRGREDTQY
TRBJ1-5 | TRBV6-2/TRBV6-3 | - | ASSYGTYSNQPQH
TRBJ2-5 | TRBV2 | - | ASTAHQYQETQY
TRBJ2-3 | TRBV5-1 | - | ASSPLGPRSTDTQY
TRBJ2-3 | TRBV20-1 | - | SAIPGGRITDTQY
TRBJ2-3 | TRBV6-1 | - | ASSERARTDTQY
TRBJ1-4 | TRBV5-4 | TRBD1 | ASSKTSGGGGEKLF
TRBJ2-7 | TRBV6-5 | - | ASSYLGPYEQY
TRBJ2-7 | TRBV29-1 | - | SVVGRDGTEQY
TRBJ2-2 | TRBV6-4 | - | ASSDRDDGELF
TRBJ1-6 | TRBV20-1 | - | SASLQGPHNSPLH
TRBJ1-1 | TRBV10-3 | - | AIGQTVTAEAF
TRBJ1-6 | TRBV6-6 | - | ASTQSLWKGPNSPLH
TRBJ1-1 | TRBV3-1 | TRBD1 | ASSQRQGLNRITEAF
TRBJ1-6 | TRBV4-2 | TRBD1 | ASSLTTGQVSNSPLH
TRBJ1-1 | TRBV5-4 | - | ASSLGGALSEAF
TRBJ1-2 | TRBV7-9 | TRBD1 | ASSFNRGLSFYGYT
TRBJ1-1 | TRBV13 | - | ASSTRGGNRGAF
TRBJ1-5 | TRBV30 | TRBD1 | AWSKDRGSMGNQPQH
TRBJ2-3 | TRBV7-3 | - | ASSTTRGTDTQY
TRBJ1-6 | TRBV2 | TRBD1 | ASSSQVGGTGNSPLH
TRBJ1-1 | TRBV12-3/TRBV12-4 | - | ASSPPGGGIPEAF
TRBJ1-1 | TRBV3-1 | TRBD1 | ASSLDRWNTEAF
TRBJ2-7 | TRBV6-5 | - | ASSYSTSDLMLGEQY
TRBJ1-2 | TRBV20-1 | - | SARYRVDYGYT
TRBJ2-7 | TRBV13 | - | ASSRRTDLRGEQY
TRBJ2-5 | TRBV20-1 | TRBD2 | SASYGAGGIQETQY
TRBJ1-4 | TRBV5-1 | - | ASANSQGPTNEKLF
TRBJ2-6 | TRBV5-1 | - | ASSLDAGSGANVLT
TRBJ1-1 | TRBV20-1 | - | SASPGGDTEAF
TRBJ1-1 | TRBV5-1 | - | ASSLVGGGTTEAF
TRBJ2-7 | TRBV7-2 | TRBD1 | ASSPDRAEEQY
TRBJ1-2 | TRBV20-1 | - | SARGGGHYGYT
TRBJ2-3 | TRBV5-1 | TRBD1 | ASSLRTGGTDTQY
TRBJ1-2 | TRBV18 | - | ASSQPGGGYT
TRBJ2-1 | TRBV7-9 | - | ASSLALSRYNEQF
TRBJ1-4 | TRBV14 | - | ASSRTWGAQGEKLF
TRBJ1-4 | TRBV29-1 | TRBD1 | SVEGGTGGDEKLF
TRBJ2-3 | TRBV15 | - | ATSRVGGYADTQY
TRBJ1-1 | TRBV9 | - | ASSVVSGTEAF
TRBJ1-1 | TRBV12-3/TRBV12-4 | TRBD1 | ASIPLDRDSPEAF
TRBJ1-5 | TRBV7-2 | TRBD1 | ASSLASRGRGNQPQH
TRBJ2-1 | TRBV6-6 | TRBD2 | ASKISGGAPNEQF
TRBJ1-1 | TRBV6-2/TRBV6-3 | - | ASSFLAEAF
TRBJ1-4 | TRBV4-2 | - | ASSQDLGREKLF
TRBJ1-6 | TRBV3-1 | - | ASSQREALTPYNSPLH
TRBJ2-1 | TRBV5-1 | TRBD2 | ASTPLRGGAPAEQF
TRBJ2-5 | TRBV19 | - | AERKAGKETQY